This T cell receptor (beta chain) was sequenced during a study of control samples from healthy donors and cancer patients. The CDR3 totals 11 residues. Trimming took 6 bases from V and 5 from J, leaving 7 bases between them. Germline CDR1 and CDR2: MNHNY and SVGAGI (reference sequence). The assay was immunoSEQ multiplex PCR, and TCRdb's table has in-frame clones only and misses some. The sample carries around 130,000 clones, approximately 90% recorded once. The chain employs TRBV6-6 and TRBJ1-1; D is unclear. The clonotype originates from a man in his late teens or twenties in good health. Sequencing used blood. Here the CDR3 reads CASRVMTEAFF. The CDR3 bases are TGTGCCAGCAGGGTAATGACTGAAGCTTTCTTT.